This TCR beta chain stems from a study of naive and memory T cell subsets. General study points: The RNA method is potentially sensitive to activation and differentiation changes.

Amplification of ligated cDNA took four PCR rounds with SP2 and nested alpha and beta constant primers. Alpha and beta constant region primers primed reverse transcription for blood and skin samples. TCRdb called the 5' RACE reads again in MiXCR, with one record for every CDR3 protein. In the table there are about 62,000 distinct CDR3 sequences, 6% to 8.5% of which are singletons. A UMI-containing oligonucleotide was joined by 3' ligation to the TCR cDNA template. Reverse transcription used DNase-treated unsorted total RNA, aiming for roughly 1 to 1,100 ng. In the case of this clonotype: What it recognizes is unknown.

This clonotype was obtained from a female donor in good health.

CDR3 region: CASSPDGDTEAFF. CDR3 nucleotides: TGTGCCAGCAGTCCGGATGGCGACACTGAAGCTTTCTTT. The chain joins TRBV6-5 to TRBJ1-1; no reliable D call. Per germline, CDR1 MNHEY and CDR2 SVGAGI. The germline V and J ends were trimmed by 5 bases and 3 bases, with 10 bases remaining between them. The CDR3 spans 13 residues.